This T cell receptor beta chain was captured in a study of cytomegalovirus exposure and HLA in healthy donors. Notes on the study in general: An analysis was carried out at a later point. It showed that HLA-associated TCR beta chains were more clonally expanded than equally common non-associated chains. As a later analysis showed, several of the most significant clusters appeared to be linked to common viral pathogens.

The PCR employed 60 Vbeta primers together with 13 Jbeta primers. The assay was immunoSEQ multiplex PCR, and TCRdb's table has in-frame clones only and misses some. Of 150,000 or so clones in the sample, approximately 80% are singletons; the top ten hold about 1.5%. V was pared by 1 base and J by 2 bases, with 12 bases between. This CDR3 is built from 15 residues. Germline V gene data show CDR1 as MNHNS and CDR2 as SASEGT. There are a few counts of this clone. Antigen unknown. Sequences were obtained from PBMCs. This rearrangement joins TRBV6-1 to TRBJ2-7, with D hard to call. The TCR comes from a man aged 25 to 45 in good health and CMV-seropositive. CDR3 sequence (DNA): TGTGCCAGCAGTGAAGACCAGGCTCCTACCTACGAGCAGTACTTC. Protein product: CASSEDQAPTYEQYF.